What follows are 6 T cell receptor beta chains derived from one specimen sequenced in a study of blood T cell repertoires in COVID-19. Here immunoSEQ multiplex PCR was the method, and the copy in TCRdb shows in-frame clones only, minus some. The sample carries roughly 90,000 clones, 80% recorded once. Sequences were obtained from peripheral blood. These receptors all stem from a woman between 65 and 79 years old with acute or convalescent COVID-19.

The V gene is TRBV3-1 (or the pseudogene TRBV3-2), the J gene TRBJ1-1; D might be TRBD1 (5 bases). The V end lost 1 base, the J end lost 7 bases, and 10 bases lay between the germline ends. Germline CDR1 LGHDT, CDR2 YNNKEL (reference sequence). This CDR3 comprises 13 residues. CDR3 in amino acids: CASSQARGGEAFF. The CDR3 DNA reads as TGTGCCAGCAGCCAAGCCCGCGGGGGTGAAGCTTTCTTT.

The chain couples TRBV7-2 to TRBJ2-1; 8 bases match TRBD2. CDR3 length: 15 residues. Germline V lookup: CDR1 SGHTA, CDR2 FQGNSA. Losses at the gene ends were 0 bases for V and 8 bases for J; bases not matched to a gene: 6. The CDR3 loop reads CASSLAGGALDEQFF. DNA of the CDR3: TGTGCCAGCAGCTTAGCCGGGGGGGCCTTAGATGAGCAGTTCTTC.

This CDR3 reads CSVDGTGYNEQFF. In DNA, the CDR3 is TGCAGCGTTGACGGGACAGGGTACAATGAGCAGTTCTTC. The V call is TRBV29-1, the J call TRBJ2-1, with 9 bases identical to TRBD1. The V and J ends lost 3 bases and 4 bases, in that order; junction bases with no gene match: 1. CDR1 is SQVTM and CDR2 is ANQGSEA in the germline V gene. The CDR3 sequence is 13 residues long.

The chain has TRBV19 and TRBJ1-1; D not certain. V lost 4 bases to trimming and J lost 12 bases, with 21 bases between them. CDR3 length: 14 amino acids. Germline lookup yields CDR1 LNHDA and CDR2 SQIVND (reference sequence). This CDR3 reads CASSRASSGRKTFF. The CDR3 DNA is TGTGCCAGTAGTAGGGCGTCGTCCGGCAGGAAAACTTTCTTT.

The chain employs TRBV18 and TRBJ2-5; D is unresolved. The CDR3 is made up of 13 amino acids. Germline V gene data show CDR1 as KGHSH and CDR2 as LQKENI. V lost 2 bases and J lost 2, with 6 bases in between. The CDR3 DNA sequence: TGTGCCAGCTCACCAAACAGACAAGAGACCCAGTACTTC. Encoded protein: CASSPNRQETQYF.

The chain employs TRBV30 and TRBJ2-1; D is uncertain. V was trimmed by 2 bases and J by 7 bases, leaving 6 bases between them. This CDR3 has 11 amino acids. CDR1 is GTSNPN, CDR2 SVGIG, per germline (reference sequence). In DNA, the CDR3 is TGTGCCTGGAGTTCCGGGAATGAGCAGTTCTTC. Translating it yields CAWSSGNEQFF.